This T cell receptor beta chain was obtained from a study of T cells in localized non-small cell lung cancer. A remark on this clone: Its cognate antigen is unknown.

Broader study findings: Heterogeneity remains possible, as sequencing covered one tumor region only. Appearing in adjacent lung were a median about 57 of the top 100 tumor clones. Among blood samples, higher T cell density accompanied longer overall survival.

TCRdb's table, derived via immunoSEQ multiplex PCR, lists solely in-frame clones and lacks some. The sample has 70,000 to 100,000 clones, 80% seen once. This CDR3 is built from 16 residues. From germline, CDR1 is SGDLS and CDR2 YYNGEE. V dropped 2 bases and J dropped 3; count of bases not matched to a gene: 7. This sequence was found in a female donor over 55 with stage I lung adenocarcinoma. The chain employs TRBV9 and TRBJ2-1; 8 bases are a match to TRBD2. Sequenced here: peripheral blood, sampled before any cancer treatment. CDR3 nucleotides: TGTGCCAGCAGCGTCGGGAGAGCGGGAGTCTACAATGAGCAGTTCTTC. Protein sequence: CASSVGRAGVYNEQFF.